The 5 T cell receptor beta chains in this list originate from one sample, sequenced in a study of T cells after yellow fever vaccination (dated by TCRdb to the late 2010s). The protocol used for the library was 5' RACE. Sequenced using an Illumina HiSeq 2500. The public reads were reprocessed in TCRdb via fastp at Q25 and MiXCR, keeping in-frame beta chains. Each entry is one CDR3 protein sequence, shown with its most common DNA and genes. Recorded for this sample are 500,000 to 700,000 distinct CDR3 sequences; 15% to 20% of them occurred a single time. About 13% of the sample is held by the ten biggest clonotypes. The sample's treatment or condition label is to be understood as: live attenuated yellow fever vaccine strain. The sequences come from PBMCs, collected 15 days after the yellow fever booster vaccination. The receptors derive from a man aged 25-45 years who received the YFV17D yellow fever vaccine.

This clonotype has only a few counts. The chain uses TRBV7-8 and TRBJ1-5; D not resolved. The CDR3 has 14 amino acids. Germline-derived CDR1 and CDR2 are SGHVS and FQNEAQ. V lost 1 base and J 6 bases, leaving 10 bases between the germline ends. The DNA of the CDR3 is TGTGCCAGCAGCTTAGTGAGCACCGGTCAGCCCCAGCATTTT. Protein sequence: CASSLVSTGQPQHF.

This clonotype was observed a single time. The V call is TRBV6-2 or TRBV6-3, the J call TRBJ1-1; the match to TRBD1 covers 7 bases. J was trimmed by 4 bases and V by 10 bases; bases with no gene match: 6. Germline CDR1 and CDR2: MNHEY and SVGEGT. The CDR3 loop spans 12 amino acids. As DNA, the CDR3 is TGTGCCATACAGGGGCTTGCCACTGAAGCTTTCTTT. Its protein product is CAIQGLATEAFF.

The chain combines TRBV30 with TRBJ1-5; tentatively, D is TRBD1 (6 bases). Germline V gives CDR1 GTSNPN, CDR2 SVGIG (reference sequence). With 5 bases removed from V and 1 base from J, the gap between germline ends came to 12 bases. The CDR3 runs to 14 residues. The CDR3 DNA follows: TGTGCCTGGGCAGGGGAGGGCAGCAATCAGCCCCAGCATTTT. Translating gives CAWAGEGSNQPQHF.

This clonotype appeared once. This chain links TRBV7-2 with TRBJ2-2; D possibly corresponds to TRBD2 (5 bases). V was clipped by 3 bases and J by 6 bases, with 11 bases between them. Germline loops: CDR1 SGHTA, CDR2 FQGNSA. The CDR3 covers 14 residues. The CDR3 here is CASSLDSWAGELFF. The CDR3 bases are TGTGCCAGCAGCTTGGACTCGTGGGCCGGGGAGCTGTTTTTT.

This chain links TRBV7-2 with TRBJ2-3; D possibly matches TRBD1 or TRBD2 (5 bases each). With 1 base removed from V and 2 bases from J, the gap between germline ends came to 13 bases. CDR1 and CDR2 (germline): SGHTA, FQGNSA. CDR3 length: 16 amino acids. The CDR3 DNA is TGTGCCAGCAGCTTAGTCGGGACGGGATTCACAGATACGCAGTATTTT. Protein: CASSLVGTGFTDTQYF.